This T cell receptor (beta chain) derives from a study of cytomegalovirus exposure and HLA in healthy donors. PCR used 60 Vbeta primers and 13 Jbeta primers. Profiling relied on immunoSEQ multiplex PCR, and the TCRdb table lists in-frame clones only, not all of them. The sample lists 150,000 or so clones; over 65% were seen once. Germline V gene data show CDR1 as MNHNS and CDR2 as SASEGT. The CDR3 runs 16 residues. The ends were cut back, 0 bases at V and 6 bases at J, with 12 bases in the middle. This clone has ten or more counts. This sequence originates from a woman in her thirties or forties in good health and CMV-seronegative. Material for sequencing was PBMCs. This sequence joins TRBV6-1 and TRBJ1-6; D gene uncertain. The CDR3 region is CASSEAPGGSNSPLHF. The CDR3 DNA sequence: TGTGCCAGCAGTGAAGCACCTGGAGGTAGTAATTCACCCCTCCACTTT.